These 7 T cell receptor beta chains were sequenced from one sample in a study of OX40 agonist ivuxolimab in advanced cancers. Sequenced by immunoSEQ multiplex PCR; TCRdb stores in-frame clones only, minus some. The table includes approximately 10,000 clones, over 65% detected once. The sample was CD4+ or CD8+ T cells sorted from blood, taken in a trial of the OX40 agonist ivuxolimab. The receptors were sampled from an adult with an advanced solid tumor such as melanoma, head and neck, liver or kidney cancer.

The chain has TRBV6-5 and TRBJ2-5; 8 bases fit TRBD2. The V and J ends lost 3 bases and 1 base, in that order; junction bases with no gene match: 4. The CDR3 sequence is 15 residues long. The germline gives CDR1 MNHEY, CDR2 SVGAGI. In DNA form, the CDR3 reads TGTGCCAGCAGTTATCCCAGCGGGGGCCAAGAGACCCAGTACTTC. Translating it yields CASSYPSGGQETQYF.

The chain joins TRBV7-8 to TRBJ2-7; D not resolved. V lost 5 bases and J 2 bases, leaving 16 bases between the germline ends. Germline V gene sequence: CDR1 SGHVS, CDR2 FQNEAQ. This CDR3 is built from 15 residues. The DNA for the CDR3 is TGTGCCAGCAGCAAAATAGTAAATAGGGCCTACGAGCAGTACTTC. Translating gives CASSKIVNRAYEQYF.

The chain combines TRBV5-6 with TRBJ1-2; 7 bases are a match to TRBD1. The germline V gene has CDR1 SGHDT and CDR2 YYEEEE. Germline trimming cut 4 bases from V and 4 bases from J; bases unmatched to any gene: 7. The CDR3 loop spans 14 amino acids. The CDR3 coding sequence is TGTGCCAGCAGCCCCGGAGGGGGCCTCTATGGCTACACCTTC. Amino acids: CASSPGGGLYGYTF.

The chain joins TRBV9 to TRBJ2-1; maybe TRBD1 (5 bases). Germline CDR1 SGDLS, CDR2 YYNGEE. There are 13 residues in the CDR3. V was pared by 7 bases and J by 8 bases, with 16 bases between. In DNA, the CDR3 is TGTGCCAGCGAAGGGGTAGGTTCGTATGAGCAGTTCTTC. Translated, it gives CASEGVGSYEQFF.

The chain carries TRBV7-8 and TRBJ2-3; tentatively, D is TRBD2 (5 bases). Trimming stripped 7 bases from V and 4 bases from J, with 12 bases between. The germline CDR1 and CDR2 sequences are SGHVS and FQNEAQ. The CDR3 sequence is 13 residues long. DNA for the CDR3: TGTGCCAGCACCAGGTCCGGGGCAGATACGCAGTATTTT. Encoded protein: CASTRSGADTQYF.

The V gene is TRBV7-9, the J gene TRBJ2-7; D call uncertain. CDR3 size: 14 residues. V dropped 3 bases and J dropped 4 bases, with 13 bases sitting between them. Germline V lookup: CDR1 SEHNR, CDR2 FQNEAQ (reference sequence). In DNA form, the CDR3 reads TGTGCCAGCAGCTTCCTTGGTGAAGGATACGAGCAGTACTTC. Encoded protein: CASSFLGEGYEQYF.

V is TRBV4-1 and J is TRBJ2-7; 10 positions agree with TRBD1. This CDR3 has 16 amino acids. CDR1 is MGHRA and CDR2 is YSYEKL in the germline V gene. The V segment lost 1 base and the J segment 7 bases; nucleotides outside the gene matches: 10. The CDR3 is CASSQADRGPLLEQYF. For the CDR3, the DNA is TGCGCCAGCAGCCAAGCCGACAGGGGGCCTTTACTAGAGCAGTACTTC.